Presented here are 24 T cell receptor beta chains from one specimen sequenced in a study of graft-versus-host responses after intestinal transplantation. What these receptors recognize is not known. Libraries were prepared by immunoSEQ multiplex PCR; TCRdb keeps only in-frame clonotypes and omits some of them. Counted here are under 130,000 clones, 90% to 95% occurring once; the ten biggest clones make up roughly 1.2%. This sample comprised unstimulated CD8+ T cells sorted from spleen or lymph node cells, obtained before intestinal transplant. The origin of the receptors is a human donor who received an intestinal transplant.

The chain combines TRBV19 with TRBJ1-1; no clear D. V lost 4 bases and J lost 0, with 9 bases in between. CDR1 is LNHDA, CDR2 SQIVND, per germline (reference sequence). The CDR3 totals 14 residues. CDR3 sequence reads: CASSTGRMNTEAFF. DNA of the CDR3: TGTGCCAGTAGTACGGGCAGGATGAACACTGAAGCTTTCTTT.

The chain is built from TRBV29-1 and TRBJ1-5; the D gene is possibly TRBD1 (5 bases). CDR3 length: 14 residues. The V gene's germline CDR1 is SQVTM and CDR2 ANQGSEA. The CDR3 DNA reads TGCAGGCTGGGGCGCCGAGGAGGCAATCAGCCCCAGCATTTT. Its translation is CRLGRRGGNQPQHF.

This chain joins TRBV5-5 and TRBJ1-1; D is unresolved. This CDR3 is built from 12 residues. V dropped 4 bases and J dropped 0 bases, with 4 bases sitting between them. CDR1 and CDR2 (germline): SGHKS, YYEKEE (reference sequence). CDR3 protein: CASSLMNTEAFF. Here the CDR3 DNA reads TGTGCCAGCAGCCTGATGAACACTGAAGCTTTCTTT.

J is TRBJ1-4 and V is TRBV27; no reliable D call. The V end was cut by 0 bases, the J end by 8 bases, with 4 bases between. CDR1 and CDR2 (germline): MNHEY, SMNVEV (reference sequence). The CDR3 has 12 residues. This CDR3 reads CASSLSGEKLFF. For the CDR3, the DNA is TGTGCCAGCAGTTTATCGGGGGAAAAACTGTTTTTT.

The CDR3 DNA reads as TGTGCCAGCACCAAGGAGGGGCCCTACTCTGGAAACACCATATATTTT. Its translation is CASTKEGPYSGNTIYF. The gene calls are TRBV11-2 and TRBJ1-3, with D tentatively TRBD1 (5 bases). The CDR3 totals 16 residues. The germline CDR1 and CDR2 sequences are SGHAT and FQNNGV. V lost 7 bases and J lost 0, with 16 bases in between.

The chain uses TRBV6-1 and TRBJ2-7; no firm D call. The CDR3 runs to 10 residues. The germline V gene has CDR1 MNHNS and CDR2 SASEGT. Trimming cost V 7 bases and J 3 bases, with 4 bases left between them. CDR3 sequence reads: CASTLYEQYF. The CDR3 DNA sequence: TGTGCCAGCACCCTCTACGAGCAGTACTTC.

This clone was recorded once. The rearrangement joins TRBV7-8 to TRBJ1-3, with a possible D match to TRBD1 (5 bases). Germline V lookup: CDR1 SGHVS, CDR2 FQNEAQ. The CDR3 extends over 14 amino acids. Trimming took off 5 bases at V and 1 base at J, with 9 bases between the two ends. In nucleotides, the CDR3 is TGTGCCAGCAGCCTTCCAGGGTCTGGAAACACCATATATTTT. Amino acid sequence: CASSLPGSGNTIYF.

The chain links TRBV7-9 to TRBJ2-7, with D perhaps given as TRBD1 or TRBD2 (5 bases each). Germline V lookup: CDR1 SEHNR, CDR2 FQNEAQ (reference sequence). Trimming left V 5 bases short and J 1 base short, with 12 bases between. The CDR3 has 14 residues. In DNA, the CDR3 is TGTGCCAGCAGCCCCCGGGACCGATCCTACGAGCAGTACTTC. The encoded protein is CASSPRDRSYEQYF.

The chain employs TRBV15 and TRBJ2-1, with 9 positions matching TRBD2. V lost 4 bases and J lost 9; bases outside the gene matches: 4. This CDR3 has 13 residues. In germline, CDR1 is LNHNV, CDR2 YYDKDF (reference sequence). CDR3 sequence (DNA): TGTGCCACCAGCAAGCGGGGGGAGGGTGAGCAGTTCTTC. This codes for CATSKRGEGEQFF. The entire variable domain, with the rest obtained from reference TRBV15 and TRBJ2-1, is as follows: DAMVIQNPRYQVTQFGKPVTLSCSQTLNHNVMYWYQQKSSQAPKLLFHYYDKDFNNEADTPDNFQSRRPNTSFCFLDIRSPGLGDTAMYLCATSKRGEGEQFFGPGTRLTVL.

The DNA of the CDR3 is TGTGCCAGCAGCTGGGGACAGGGTACCTACGAGCAGTACTTC. Its protein is CASSWGQGTYEQYF. The chain employs TRBV5-4 and TRBJ2-7, with 9 bases matching TRBD1. The CDR3 extends over 14 amino acids. Looked up from germline, CDR1 is SGHNT and CDR2 is YYREEE (reference sequence). The V gene end was trimmed by 3 bases and the J gene end by 2 bases; junction bases not matched to a gene: 3.

The chain is built from TRBV5-4 and TRBJ2-2; D is possibly TRBD2 (5 bases). CDR1 and CDR2 (germline): SGHNT, YYREEE (reference sequence). V dropped 4 bases and J dropped 0 bases, with 13 bases sitting between them. This CDR3 region has 16 residues. The CDR3 loop reads CASSPPGVANTGELFF. DNA of the CDR3: TGTGCCAGCAGCCCCCCCGGGGTGGCGAACACCGGGGAGCTGTTTTTT.

The chain couples TRBV29-1 to TRBJ2-1; 8 nucleotides match TRBD1. V shed 7 bases, J shed 9 bases, and the junction held 8 bases outside the gene matches. This CDR3 has 12 residues. The V gene's germline CDR1 is SQVTM and CDR2 ANQGSEA. CDR3 region: CSGDWTGLEQFF. The CDR3 nucleotides are TGCAGCGGCGACTGGACAGGGCTTGAGCAGTTCTTC.

This sequence joins TRBV19 and TRBJ1-1; maybe TRBD1 (5 bases). In germline, CDR1 is LNHDA, CDR2 SQIVND (reference sequence). Trimming removed 4 bases at V and 0 bases at J, with 9 bases between. The CDR3 has 14 residues. CDR3 coding DNA: TGTGCCAGTAGTACAGACAGAATGAACACTGAAGCTTTCTTT. It specifies CASSTDRMNTEAFF.

This clone has only one observation. This rearrangement joins TRBV7-6 to TRBJ2-7, with 8 bases lining up with TRBD1. This CDR3 has 15 residues. After removal of 1 base from V and 3 bases from J, the junction contained 5 bases not matched to a gene. Looked up from germline, CDR1 is SGHVS and CDR2 is FNYEAQ. The CDR3 DNA sequence: TGTGCCAGCAGCTTAGGGACAGGGAGAAACTACGAGCAGTACTTC. Its protein product is CASSLGTGRNYEQYF. The whole variable domain, remainder taken from reference TRBV7-6 and TRBJ2-7, is GAGVSQSPRYKVTKRGQDVALRCDPISGHVSLYWYRQALGQGPEFLTYFNYEAQQDKSGLPNDRFSAERPEGSISTLTIQRTEQRDSAMYRCASSLGTGRNYEQYFGPGTRLTVT.

The genes are TRBV7-6 and TRBJ1-1; no definite D call. CDR3 size: 13 residues. Germline V gene lookup returns CDR1 SGHVS and CDR2 FNYEAQ. V was shortened by 1 base and J by 6 bases, with 9 bases between the two germline ends. DNA for the CDR3: TGTGCCAGCAGCTTAGGCCAAAGGGCTGAAGCTTTCTTT. Protein: CASSLGQRAEAFF.

The CDR3 DNA follows: TGCGCCAGCAGCCAAACGGGGCTAGCCTACGAGCAGTACTTC. The encoded protein is CASSQTGLAYEQYF. V and J are TRBV4-1 and TRBJ2-7; D might be TRBD1 or TRBD2, each matching 5 bases. This CDR3 spans 14 amino acids. The germline V and J ends were trimmed by 2 bases and 2 bases, with 10 bases remaining between them. CDR1 and CDR2 (germline): MGHRA, YSYEKL.

The rearrangement joins TRBV23-1 to TRBJ2-1; 7 positions agree with TRBD1. TRBV23-1 is flagged as an ORF with uncertain function. This CDR3 spans 16 amino acids. V lost 3 bases to trimming and J lost 5 bases; unmatched junction nucleotides: 10. CDR3 nucleotides: TGCGCCAGCAGTCACCCGACAGGGTGGTACCACAATGAGCAGTTCTTC. It is translated as CASSHPTGWYHNEQFF.

The V and J genes are TRBV4-1 and TRBJ1-2; 7 bases map to TRBD1. Germline V lookup: CDR1 MGHRA, CDR2 YSYEKL. The V segment lost 4 bases and the J segment 5 bases; nucleotides outside the gene matches: 13. This CDR3 is built from 16 residues. This CDR3 reads CASSPGDSKVWYGYTF. Here the CDR3 DNA reads TGCGCCAGCAGCCCTGGGGACAGTAAGGTTTGGTATGGCTACACCTTC.

The chain couples TRBV9 to TRBJ2-1, with a tentative D call TRBD1 (6 bases). CDR3 size: 14 residues. V was clipped by 0 bases and J by 7 bases, with 11 bases between them. Germline CDR1 reads SGDLS; CDR2 reads YYNGEE. The CDR3 region is CASSVATGPNEQFF. The CDR3 DNA sequence: TGTGCCAGCAGCGTAGCTACAGGGCCAAATGAGCAGTTCTTC.

This chain joins TRBV19 and TRBJ2-1; 11 positions match TRBD2. The CDR3 is 21 amino acids. Germline lookup yields CDR1 LNHDA and CDR2 SQIVND (reference sequence). The trim removed 6 bases at V and 2 bases at J, leaving 21 bases unmatched. The CDR3 DNA reads TGTGCCAGTAGCCCCGGGGGAGGACTAGCGGGCGCTTACGGCCCCTACAATGAGCAGTTCTTC. Residues: CASSPGGGLAGAYGPYNEQFF.

This chain joins TRBV9 and TRBJ2-7; 10 bases are a match to TRBD2. Germline trimming cut 4 bases from V and 5 bases from J; bases unmatched to any gene: 6. The CDR3 contains 14 residues. Germline CDR1 and CDR2: SGDLS and YYNGEE. The CDR3 reads CASSPTLAGDEQYF. In nucleotides, the CDR3 is TGTGCCAGCAGCCCAACGCTAGCGGGAGACGAGCAGTACTTC.

This sequence joins TRBV4-1 and TRBJ1-1; TRBD1 might be the D (5 bases). CDR1 and CDR2 (germline): MGHRA, YSYEKL. The CDR3 is 15 residues long. V was clipped by 2 bases and J by 2 bases, with 12 bases between them. CDR3 nucleotides: TGCGCCAGCAGCCAATCGGGGACGGGAAACACTGAAGCTTTCTTT. Amino acids: CASSQSGTGNTEAFF.

This chain joins TRBV19 and TRBJ2-1; TRBD1 agrees at 7 bases. Trimming at V came to 8 bases and at J to 9 bases, leaving 7 bases not matched to a gene. CDR1 is LNHDA and CDR2 is SQIVND in the germline V gene (reference sequence). The CDR3 runs to 12 residues. The CDR3 spells CASQTGFREQFF. The CDR3 nucleotides read TGTGCCAGTCAGACAGGGTTTCGTGAGCAGTTCTTC.

This chain links TRBV14 with TRBJ2-3, with D maybe TRBD1 (6 bases). The V end lost 3 bases, the J end lost 0 bases, and 13 bases lay between the germline ends. This CDR3 contains 16 residues. CDR1 is SGHDN, CDR2 FVKESK, per germline. CDR3 coding DNA: TGTGCCAGCAGCCAGGGCCGGGACACCAGCACAGATACGCAGTATTTT. As protein: CASSQGRDTSTDTQYF.